A single sample is the source of the 28 T cell receptor beta chains below, sequenced in a study of blood T cell repertoires in COVID-19. Repertoires were generated with immunoSEQ multiplex PCR, while TCRdb's copy carries only in-frame clones and drops some. In the table there are about 320,000 clones, roughly nine tenths of which are singletons. Source material: PBMCs or T cells enriched from blood (not recorded which). The receptor set was obtained from a man in his fifties or sixties who had recovered from COVID-19.

This clone has a single count. This sequence joins TRBV11-2 and TRBJ1-6, with D maybe TRBD1 (5 bases). V lost 8 bases, J lost 2 bases, and 10 bases lay in between. This CDR3 spans 14 amino acids. Germline lookup yields CDR1 SGHAT and CDR2 FQNNGV. The CDR3: CASRPGTYNSPLHF. CDR3 bases: TGTGCCAGCCGACCAGGGACCTATAATTCACCCCTCCACTTT.

The J gene is TRBJ2-7, the V gene TRBV5-1; 8 bases align to TRBD2. There are 15 residues in the CDR3. Trimming removed 0 bases from V and 5 bases from J; junction bases left unmatched: 7. In germline, CDR1 is SGHRS, CDR2 YFSETQ. The CDR3 DNA reads TGCGCCAGCAGCTTGGTCGGGAGGGCCGCCGACGAGCAGTACTTC. Its translation is CASSLVGRAADEQYF.

This rearrangement joins TRBV5-4 to TRBJ2-7; D is perhaps TRBD1 (6 bases). This CDR3 comprises 14 residues. Germline assignment: CDR1 SGHNT and CDR2 YYREEE (reference sequence). V lost 0 bases to trimming and J lost 6 bases, with 13 bases between them. This chain's CDR3 is CASSLGQESPEQYF. The CDR3 DNA reads as TGTGCCAGCAGCTTGGGACAGGAATCCCCCGAGCAGTACTTC.

For the CDR3, the DNA is TGTGCCAGCAGCGTCGGACAGGGAATCAAAAACATTCAGTACTTC. Translation gives CASSVGQGIKNIQYF. V and J are TRBV9 and TRBJ2-4; 8 nucleotides line up with TRBD1. Germline V gives CDR1 SGDLS, CDR2 YYNGEE. The CDR3 covers 15 residues. Trimming took 2 bases from V and 3 from J; bases not matched to a gene: 4.

The V gene is TRBV19, the J gene TRBJ1-2, with a possible D match to TRBD1 (5 bases). The CDR3 extends over 16 amino acids. V was pared by 4 bases and J by 1 base, with 16 bases between. Germline CDR1 is LNHDA and CDR2 is SQIVND (reference sequence). CDR3 loop: CASSKGFRDFNYGYTF. CDR3 nucleotides: TGTGCCAGTAGTAAGGGCTTCCGGGACTTTAACTATGGCTACACCTTC.

This chain joins TRBV24-1 and TRBJ2-5; tentative D call: TRBD1 (5 bases). Germline V CDR1 and CDR2: KGHDR, SFDVKD. The V and J ends lost 1 base and 5 bases respectively, with 16 bases between them. CDR3 length: 16 residues. CDR3 sequence (DNA): TGTGCCACCAGTGATTTTTCCCAGGGAAGTGGGGAGACCCAGTACTTC. Its translation is CATSDFSQGSGETQYF.

V is TRBV5-5 and J is TRBJ1-2; D is perhaps TRBD1 (5 bases). V dropped 4 bases and J dropped 4 bases, with 14 bases sitting between them. CDR3 size: 14 residues. Germline lookup yields CDR1 SGHKS and CDR2 YYEKEE (reference sequence). The chain's CDR3 is CASSPPAGFYGYTF. In DNA form, the CDR3 reads TGTGCCAGCAGCCCACCAGCAGGGTTCTATGGCTACACCTTC. Full variable domain (missing parts from reference TRBV5-5 and TRBJ1-2): DAGVTQSPTHLIKTRGQQVTLRCSPISGHKSVSWYQQVLGQGPQFIFQYYEKEERGRGNFPDRFSARQFPNYSSELNVNALLLGDSALYLCASSPPAGFYGYTFGSGTRLTVV.

V gene TRBV4-2 combines with J gene TRBJ1-5; D gene uncertain. The germline CDR1 and CDR2 sequences are LGHNA and YNFKEQ. The CDR3 covers 14 residues. V was trimmed by 0 bases and J by 5 bases, leaving 8 bases between them. The CDR3 DNA sequence: TGTGCCAGCAGCCAAGATATAGTGGATCAGCCCCAGCATTTT. It codes for CASSQDIVDQPQHF.

The CDR3 nucleotides read TGTGCCAGCCAATCAGGGGGCGCGAACACCGGGGAGCTGTTTTTT. Encoded protein: CASQSGGANTGELFF. The V call is TRBV19, the J call TRBJ2-2; 8 bases are a match to TRBD1. There are 15 residues in the CDR3. Germline assignment: CDR1 LNHDA and CDR2 SQIVND (reference sequence). The trim removed 9 bases at V and 0 bases at J, leaving 6 bases unmatched. Variable domain in full (rest from reference TRBV19 and TRBJ2-2): DGGITQSPKYLFRKEGQNVTLSCEQNLNHDAMYWYRQDPGQGLRLIYYSQIVNDFQKGDIAEGYSVSREKKESFPLTVTSAQKNPTAFYLCASQSGGANTGELFFGEGSRLTVL.

This sequence joins TRBV9 and TRBJ1-1, with D hard to call. The CDR3 extends over 13 amino acids. V gave up 0 bases and J gave up 7 bases, with 10 bases separating them. Germline assignment: CDR1 SGDLS and CDR2 YYNGEE. This chain's CDR3 is CASSVASEGEAFF. For the CDR3, the DNA is TGTGCCAGCAGCGTAGCTTCAGAGGGTGAAGCTTTCTTT.

This chain joins TRBV14 and TRBJ2-1; 7 bases fit TRBD1. Trimming took 2 bases from V and 5 from J; bases not matched to a gene: 3. This CDR3 has 14 amino acids. Germline V CDR1 and CDR2: SGHDN, FVKESK. CDR3 DNA sequence: TGTGCCAGCAGCCAACTCGGGACAGACAATGAGCAGTTCTTC. It codes for CASSQLGTDNEQFF.

The chain has TRBV2 and TRBJ2-7, with 9 bases lining up with TRBD1. The CDR3 runs 15 residues. CDR1 is SNHLY, CDR2 FYNNEI, per germline. After removal of 6 bases from V and 0 bases from J, the junction contained 6 bases not matched to a gene. As DNA, the CDR3 is TGTGCCAGCAGGAGGGACAGGGAATACTCCTACGAGCAGTACTTC. Translated: CASRRDREYSYEQYF. Drawing the rest from reference TRBV2 and TRBJ2-7, the complete variable domain is EPEVTQTPSHQVTQMGQEVILRCVPISNHLYFYWYRQILGQKVEFLVSFYNNEISEKSEIFDDQFSVERPDGSNFTLKIRSTKLEDSAMYFCASRRDREYSYEQYFGPGTRLTVT.

The count of this clone is one. In nucleotides, the CDR3 is TGTGCCAGCAGCTTAGGAGGGTCCACTAATGAAAAACTGTTTTTT. Translating it yields CASSLGGSTNEKLFF. V usage is TRBV7-9 and J usage is TRBJ1-4; no firm D call. The germline CDR1 and CDR2 sequences are SEHNR and FQNEAQ (reference sequence). V lost 1 base and J lost 2, with 8 bases in between. This CDR3 has 15 amino acids.

V gene TRBV7-6 combines with J gene TRBJ2-2, with 7 bases matching TRBD1. The CDR3 is made up of 13 amino acids. J lost 7 bases, V lost 5 bases, and 4 bases had no gene match. Germline CDR1 reads SGHVS; CDR2 reads FNYEAQ. As DNA, the CDR3 is TGTGCCAGCAGCGACAGGGTCGGCGGGGAGCTGTTTTTT. Encoded protein: CASSDRVGGELFF. The whole variable domain, filled in from reference TRBV7-6 and TRBJ2-2, reads GAGVSQSPRYKVTKRGQDVALRCDPISGHVSLYWYRQALGQGPEFLTYFNYEAQQDKSGLPNDRFSAERPEGSISTLTIQRTEQRDSAMYRCASSDRVGGELFFGEGSRLTVL.

The sample holds one count of this clone. The gene calls are TRBV19 and TRBJ1-6; tentative D call: TRBD1 (6 bases). The CDR3 sequence is 15 residues long. V was clipped by 5 bases and J by 5 bases, with 13 bases between them. CDR1 LNHDA and CDR2 SQIVND come from the germline V gene (reference sequence). Written as DNA, the CDR3 is TGTGCCAGTAGTCTCAGAGGACAGCATAATTCACCCCTCCACTTT. It codes for CASSLRGQHNSPLHF.

The chain is built from TRBV7-8 and TRBJ1-5, with D possibly being TRBD1 (5 bases). Per germline, CDR1 SGHVS and CDR2 FQNEAQ. V was clipped by 5 bases and J by 6 bases, with 20 bases between them. CDR3 length equals 16 residues. CDR3 nucleotides: TGTGCCAGCAGCCCAGCGCGGACAAGCTCCAGTCAGCCCCAGCATTTT. This codes for CASSPARTSSSQPQHF.

The rearrangement links TRBV19 to TRBJ2-1; 8 nucleotides match TRBD2. Per the germline V gene, CDR1 is LNHDA and CDR2 is SQIVND (reference sequence). Germline trimming cut 5 bases from V and 9 bases from J; bases unmatched to any gene: 9. The CDR3 is 14 amino acids. DNA of the CDR3: TGTGCCAGTAGTTCCCCCGGGGGGGCCTTTGAGCAGTTCTTC. It is translated as CASSSPGGAFEQFF.

CDR3 bases: TGTGCCATCAGTAATCGACAGGAAGATACGCAGTATTTT. Amino acids: CAISNRQEDTQYF. This chain joins TRBV10-3 and TRBJ2-3, with D maybe TRBD1 (6 bases). Between the trimmed V and J ends, which lost 5 bases and 5 bases, there was a span of 11 bases. The germline gives CDR1 ENHRY, CDR2 SYGVKD. The length of the CDR3 is 13 residues.

The V call is TRBV2, the J call TRBJ2-1, with TRBD2 matching over 9 bases. The germline V gene encodes CDR1 SNHLY and CDR2 FYNNEI. The trim removed 7 bases at V and 4 bases at J, leaving 2 bases unmatched. The CDR3 length is 13 residues. As DNA, the CDR3 is TGTGCCAGCAATAGCGGGAGATACAATGAGCAGTTCTTC. It is translated as CASNSGRYNEQFF. The variable domain in full, completed from reference TRBV2 and TRBJ2-1, reads EPEVTQTPSHQVTQMGQEVILRCVPISNHLYFYWYRQILGQKVEFLVSFYNNEISEKSEIFDDQFSVERPDGSNFTLKIRSTKLEDSAMYFCASNSGRYNEQFFGPGTRLTVL.

V and J are TRBV12-3 or TRBV12-4 and TRBJ2-1; D possibly corresponds to TRBD2 (6 bases). The CDR3 covers 12 residues. V was pared by 5 bases and J by 11 bases, with 13 bases between. CDR3 loop: CASSPWREKQFF. CDR3 bases: TGTGCCAGCAGTCCCTGGAGGGAGAAGCAGTTCTTC.

This chain joins TRBV6-5 and TRBJ1-2; D uncertain. The CDR3 sequence is 13 residues long. V gave up 5 bases and J gave up 4 bases, with 11 bases separating them. CDR1 is MNHEY, CDR2 SVGAGI, per germline. The CDR3 region is CASSNGFGYGYTF. The CDR3, as DNA: TGTGCCAGCAGTAACGGGTTTGGCTATGGCTACACCTTC.

The chain has TRBV11-1 and TRBJ2-1; TRBD2 agrees at 13 bases. J was trimmed by 8 bases and V by 3 bases; bases with no gene match: 1. Germline V lookup: CDR1 SGHAT, CDR2 FQDESV (reference sequence). CDR3 length equals 14 residues. CDR3: CASSFGLAGDEQFF. The CDR3 DNA follows: TGTGCCAGCAGCTTTGGACTAGCGGGAGATGAGCAGTTCTTC.

This clone was found once. V gene TRBV29-1 combines with J gene TRBJ2-7, with D tentatively TRBD1 (6 bases). CDR3 length: 14 amino acids. Per the germline V gene, CDR1 is SQVTM and CDR2 is ANQGSEA. The germline V and J ends were trimmed by 4 bases and 0 bases, with 13 bases remaining between them. The CDR3 sequence is CSVARDNDSYEQYF. CDR3 sequence (DNA): TGCAGCGTTGCCCGGGACAACGACTCCTACGAGCAGTACTTC.

The chain has TRBV7-8 and TRBJ1-5; no firm D call. Germline CDR1 and CDR2: SGHVS and FQNEAQ. This CDR3 is built from 15 residues. Trimming took 4 bases from V and 7 from J, leaving 17 bases between them. CDR3 residues: CASSSEGGIAQPQHF. The CDR3, as DNA: TGTGCCAGCAGCTCCGAAGGCGGAATAGCACAGCCCCAGCATTTT.

This clone was counted between two and nine times. The rearrangement uses TRBV5-4 and TRBJ1-1, with no clear D. Germline lookup yields CDR1 SGHNT and CDR2 YYREEE (reference sequence). V was pared by 4 bases and J by 5 bases, with 12 bases between. The CDR3 spans 13 residues. The CDR3 spells CASSPEPRTEAFF. The CDR3 coding sequence is TGTGCCAGCAGCCCGGAACCCAGGACTGAAGCTTTCTTT.

The V gene is TRBV19, the J gene TRBJ1-3, with D maybe TRBD1 (5 bases). The V gene lost 4 bases and the J gene lost 2 bases, with 9 bases spanning the gap. This CDR3 comprises 14 residues. CDR1 is LNHDA, CDR2 SQIVND, per germline (reference sequence). The CDR3 region is CASSTGGTGNTIYF. The CDR3 nucleotides are TGTGCCAGTAGTACGGGGGGAACTGGAAACACCATATATTTT.

The V gene is TRBV30, the J gene TRBJ2-2; D not resolved. Between the trimmed V and J ends, which lost 3 bases and 2 bases, there was a span of 16 bases. Germline V CDR1 and CDR2: GTSNPN, SVGIG (reference sequence). The CDR3 has 16 amino acids. CDR3 residues: CAWSKEVHSNTGELFF. CDR3 nucleotides: TGTGCCTGGAGCAAAGAGGTCCATTCAAACACCGGGGAGCTGTTTTTT. Based on the CDR3 plus reference TRBV30 and TRBJ2-2, the full variable domain is SQTIHQWPATLVQPVGSPLSLECTVEGTSNPNLYWYRQAAGRGLQLLFYSVGIGQISSEVPQNLSASRPQDRQFILSSKKLLLSDSGFYLCAWSKEVHSNTGELFFGEGSRLTVL.

This rearrangement joins TRBV4-2 to TRBJ2-6; D ambiguous. The germline V and J ends were trimmed by 4 bases and 4 bases, with 11 bases remaining between them. The germline CDR1 and CDR2 sequences are LGHNA and YNFKEQ. The CDR3 is made up of 15 amino acids. The CDR3 protein is CASSLEALGANVLTF. In DNA form, the CDR3 reads TGTGCCAGCAGCCTCGAGGCTCTGGGGGCCAACGTCCTGACTTTC.